Presented here are 23 T cell receptor beta chains from one specimen sequenced in a study of Tregs in tolerant kidney transplant recipients. Sequencing was performed with immunoSEQ multiplex PCR; in TCRdb, only in-frame clones are kept and a portion is missing. The sample lists fewer than 95,000 clones; 80% to 95% were seen once. Related graft donors supplied nonmyeloablative bone marrow transplants, and mixed chimerism was transient. Sequenced material: CD4+ T cells from blood (PBMCs), taken 12 months after the transplant. The receptors stem from a human patient who received a combined kidney and bone marrow transplant. A subset of T cells may come from the graft donor.

The chain couples TRBV14 to TRBJ1-1, with D hard to call. With 1 base removed from V and 0 bases from J, the gap between germline ends came to 12 bases. The CDR3 has 16 residues. CDR1 and CDR2 from the germline V gene are SGHDN and FVKESK. The chain's CDR3 is CASSQVNYYMNTEAFF. The CDR3 nucleotides are TGTGCCAGCAGCCAAGTGAACTACTACATGAACACTGAAGCTTTCTTT.

The V and J genes are TRBV6-5 and TRBJ2-3, with no clear D. The CDR3 has 13 residues. V was cut by 4 bases and J by 3 bases, with 8 bases left in between. Germline loops: CDR1 MNHEY, CDR2 SVGAGI. The CDR3 sequence is CASSSHFTDTQYF. CDR3 sequence (DNA): TGTGCCAGCAGTTCCCACTTTACAGATACGCAGTATTTT.

V usage is TRBV6-5 and J usage is TRBJ2-1; D is unclear. The V end lost 11 bases, the J end lost 2 bases, and 7 bases lay between the germline ends. The CDR3 is made up of 11 amino acids. Per germline, CDR1 MNHEY and CDR2 SVGAGI. CDR3 amino acids: CAVEAYNEQFF. CDR3 sequence (DNA): TGTGCCGTCGAGGCCTACAATGAGCAGTTCTTC.

The chain employs TRBV19 and TRBJ1-5, with 8 bases identical to TRBD1. The germline CDR1 and CDR2 sequences are LNHDA and SQIVND (reference sequence). V was pared by 5 bases and J by 7 bases, with 4 bases of the junction left unmatched. The CDR3 sequence is 13 residues long. The CDR3 coding sequence is TGTGCCAGTAGTCCGGACAGGGTCCAGCCCCAGCATTTT. This gives the protein CASSPDRVQPQHF.

The CDR3 region is CSHSPTGGIYNEQFF. The CDR3 bases are TGCAGCCACTCCCCTACAGGGGGGATCTACAATGAGCAGTTCTTC. The gene calls are TRBV29-1 and TRBJ2-1, with 8 bases identical to TRBD1. The germline gives CDR1 SQVTM, CDR2 ANQGSEA. The J segment lost 3 bases and the V segment lost 8 bases, leaving 12 bases of the junction unmatched. This CDR3 comprises 15 residues.

The rearrangement uses TRBV7-2 and TRBJ2-1; a weak D match, TRBD2 (5 bases). The V and J ends lost 1 base and 6 bases respectively, with 16 bases between them. The CDR3 runs 16 residues. Germline V CDR1 and CDR2: SGHTA, FQGNSA. CDR3 sequence reads: CASSLERVKGSNEQFF. Here the CDR3 DNA reads TGTGCCAGCAGCTTAGAGAGGGTGAAAGGTAGCAATGAGCAGTTCTTC.

The chain joins TRBV18 to TRBJ2-1; 9 bases are shared with TRBD1. With V trimmed by 5 bases and J by 7 bases, 3 bases remained unmatched. CDR3 length equals 13 residues. CDR1 is KGHSH, CDR2 LQKENI, per germline. The CDR3 sequence is CASSEDRGNEQFF. The CDR3 bases are TGTGCCAGCTCAGAAGACAGGGGGAATGAGCAGTTCTTC.

The chain is built from TRBV19 and TRBJ2-3; D might be TRBD1 (5 bases). Germline lookup yields CDR1 LNHDA and CDR2 SQIVND (reference sequence). This CDR3 region has 16 residues. The V end lost 4 bases, the J end lost 2 bases, and 16 bases lay between the germline ends. DNA of the CDR3: TGTGCCAGTAGTACTCGACAGAGCTCGAACACAGATACGCAGTATTTT. Protein product: CASSTRQSSNTDTQYF.

This chain connects TRBV7-8 to TRBJ2-7; 7 bases are a match to TRBD1. The CDR3 extends over 14 amino acids. The trim removed 0 bases at V and 2 bases at J, leaving 1 base unmatched. The germline CDR1 and CDR2 sequences are SGHVS and FQNEAQ. CDR3 nucleotides: TGTGCCAGCAGCTTAGCCGGGACAGCCTACGAGCAGTACTTC. Translated, it gives CASSLAGTAYEQYF.

This chain joins TRBV5-6 and TRBJ2-3; D may be TRBD2 (7 bases). The V gene's germline CDR1 is SGHDT and CDR2 YYEEEE. Trimming took off 0 bases at V and 4 bases at J, with 12 bases between the two ends. The CDR3 contains 15 residues. Here the CDR3 DNA reads TGTGCCAGCAGCTTGGGCGGGGGCAGGGCAGATACGCAGTATTTT. Translation: CASSLGGGRADTQYF.

The J gene is TRBJ2-7, the V gene TRBV28; tentatively, D is TRBD1 (5 bases). V was cut by 3 bases and J by 6 bases, with 27 bases left in between. This CDR3 contains 18 residues. CDR1 and CDR2 from the germline V gene are MDHEN and SYDVKM. CDR3 amino acids: CASSFSSEAGKVVGEQYF. The CDR3 coding sequence is TGTGCCAGCAGTTTCTCAAGCGAGGCAGGGAAGGTAGTAGGCGAGCAGTACTTC.

This sequence joins TRBV13 and TRBJ2-2, with D possibly TRBD1 on 6 matching bases. Germline CDR1 reads PRHDT; CDR2 reads FYEKMQ (reference sequence). The V end lost 3 bases, the J end lost 5 bases, and 16 bases lay between the germline ends. This CDR3 is 16 amino acids long. The CDR3 bases are TGTGCCAGCAGCTTCGCCCGGACAGTGGGGACCGGGGAGCTGTTTTTT. This gives the protein CASSFARTVGTGELFF.

Only one count was recorded for this clone. The rearrangement links TRBV29-1 to TRBJ1-2, with D hard to call. Germline-derived CDR1 and CDR2 are SQVTM and ANQGSEA. The CDR3 consists of 11 residues. Trimming took 6 bases from V and 8 from J, leaving 13 bases between them. Here the CDR3 reads CSVRGIRGYTF. CDR3 DNA: TGCAGCGTGAGAGGAATTCGGGGCTACACCTTC.

J is TRBJ2-5 and V is TRBV27; TRBD2 matches 8 bases. CDR1 and CDR2 (germline): MNHEY, SMNVEV (reference sequence). The junction had 7 bases not matched to a gene; V was cut back by 3 bases and J by 4 bases. The CDR3 totals 15 residues. The CDR3 here is CASSFGGVRSETQYF. The CDR3 coding sequence is TGTGCCAGCAGTTTCGGGGGGGTGCGTTCAGAGACCCAGTACTTC.

V is TRBV9 and J is TRBJ2-2; D uncertain. Germline CDR1 is SGDLS and CDR2 is YYNGEE. This CDR3 has 12 residues. Deletions cut 6 bases from V and 7 bases from J, with 10 bases between. The CDR3 DNA reads TGTGCCAGCACCCGTCAGATCGGGGAGCTGTTTTTT. Amino acid sequence: CASTRQIGELFF.

This rearrangement joins TRBV4-3 to TRBJ2-5; no firm D call. The closer fit of TRBJ2-7 to the DNA end suggests the J call may be wrong. This CDR3 has 14 amino acids. CDR1 LGHNA and CDR2 YSLEER come from the germline V gene. The CDR3 reads CASSQDILSYEQYF. The CDR3 DNA is TGCGCCAGCAGCCAAGATATCCTCTCCTACGAGCAGTACTTC.

A remark on this clone: The junction departs from germline at one end; a sequencing error may be responsible. This same CDR3 is encoded by further DNA sequences in the sample. The chain carries TRBV7-9 and TRBJ1-6, with 8 bases aligning to TRBD1. The CDR3 has 17 amino acids. Germline V gene data show CDR1 as SEHNR and CDR2 as FQNEAQ (reference sequence). The CDR3 reads CASSVAGTGVRNSPLHF. CDR3 DNA sequence: TGTGCCAGCAGCGTCGCCGGGACAGGCGTCCGTAATTCCCCCCTCCACTTT.

The chain has TRBV18 and TRBJ2-2; 7 bases are shared with TRBD1. Trimming cost V 3 bases and J 1 base; bases outside gene matches: 2. CDR1 and CDR2 from the germline V gene are KGHSH and LQKENI. This CDR3 spans 15 amino acids. DNA of the CDR3: TGTGCCAGCTCACCGCGGACAGGGAACACCGGGGAGCTGTTTTTT. It codes for CASSPRTGNTGELFF.

This chain joins TRBV27 and TRBJ2-1; 13 nucleotides align to TRBD2. The CDR3 spans 14 residues. Germline values: CDR1 MNHEY, CDR2 SMNVEV (reference sequence). V was pared by 5 bases and J by 11 bases, with 6 bases of the junction left unmatched. The CDR3 sequence: CASSKGLAGFKQFF. As DNA, the CDR3 is TGTGCCAGCAGTAAGGGACTAGCGGGATTTAAGCAGTTCTTC.

The chain employs TRBV13 and TRBJ1-4; unclear D gene. CDR1 PRHDT and CDR2 FYEKMQ come from the germline V gene (reference sequence). Trimming shortened V by 1 base and J by 7 bases, and 10 bases separated the two germline ends. The CDR3 has 14 amino acids. CDR3 in amino acids: CASSLVGPFEKLFF. The CDR3 region has the DNA TGTGCCAGCAGCTTAGTGGGCCCTTTTGAAAAACTGTTTTTT. Supplemented by reference TRBV13 and TRBJ1-4, the full variable domain reads AAGVIQSPRHLIKEKRETATLKCYPIPRHDTVYWYQQGPGQDPQFLISFYEKMQSDKGSIPDRFSAQQFSDYHSELNMSSLELGDSALYFCASSLVGPFEKLFFGSGTQLSVL.

The gene calls are TRBV7-3 and TRBJ2-3; no reliable D call. The CDR3 runs 15 residues. Trimming cost V 1 base and J 1 base, with 9 bases left between them. Germline V gene sequence: CDR1 SGHTA, CDR2 FQGTGA. The CDR3 bases are TGTGCCAGCAGCTTAATGCACTCCCGCACAGATACGCAGTATTTT. Protein sequence: CASSLMHSRTDTQYF.

The chain carries TRBV27 and TRBJ2-1; D may be TRBD1 (6 bases). Per germline, CDR1 MNHEY and CDR2 SMNVEV (reference sequence). This CDR3 is 14 amino acids long. Trimming took 3 bases from V and 4 from J, leaving 10 bases between them. CDR3 DNA: TGTGCCAGCAGTTTTCAGGGGATGTACAATGAGCAGTTCTTC. Amino acid sequence: CASSFQGMYNEQFF.

The V and J genes are TRBV14 and TRBJ2-1; D is possibly TRBD2 (5 bases). This CDR3 spans 15 amino acids. CDR1 and CDR2 from the germline V gene are SGHDN and FVKESK. The V end lost 2 bases, the J end lost 1 base, and 9 bases lay between the germline ends. The CDR3 here is CASSQLSGSYNEQFF. The CDR3 region has the DNA TGTGCCAGCAGCCAATTAAGCGGTTCCTACAATGAGCAGTTCTTC. Combining the CDR3 with reference TRBV14 and TRBJ2-1 gives the whole variable domain EAGVTQFPSHSVIEKGQTVTLRCDPISGHDNLYWYRRVMGKEIKFLLHFVKESKQDESGMPNNRFLAERTGGTYSTLKVQPAELEDSGVYFCASSQLSGSYNEQFFGPGTRLTVL.